This record covers a single T cell receptor beta chain. The antigen remains unidentified. Germline assignment: CDR1 ENHRY and CDR2 SYGVKD. Trimming took 6 bases from V and 4 from J; bases not matched to a gene: 7. The CDR3 has 15 residues. This PCR relied on a set of 60 Vbeta primers and 13 Jbeta primers. Generated by immunoSEQ multiplex PCR, the TCRdb table keeps only in-frame clones and is missing some. The sample has around 150,000 clones; about four fifths are singletons. The sample is drawn from a study of cytomegalovirus exposure and HLA in healthy donors. Study findings and constraints: In a later analysis, TCR beta V- and J-gene trimming showed a link to a missense DCLRE1C variant. Reports indicated that the classifier achieved high specificity and sensitivity in diagnosing cytomegalovirus status. Cytomegalovirus association was assigned to under 200 TCR beta chains.

The source material was PBMCs. The rearrangement links TRBV10-3 to TRBJ2-1; 9 bases are shared with TRBD2. This clonotype originated in a man aged 35 to 55 in good health and CMV-seropositive. The CDR3 reads CAISERREGYNEQFF. The CDR3 nucleotides read TGTGCCATCAGCGAAAGGCGGGAGGGTTACAATGAGCAGTTCTTC.